The clone carrying this T cell receptor (beta chain) was seen a single time. Its antigen is still unknown. Genomic DNA per cell subset filled all wells of several immunoSEQ plates. The assay was immunoSEQ multiplex PCR, and TCRdb's table has in-frame clones only and misses some. The sample lists about 2,200,000 clones; 85% to 95% were seen once. The data belong to a study of shared clonotypes between healthy human individuals. General study points: Naive subsets generally exceeded memory subsets in estimated richness.

In the naive CD8 group, cells lacked CD45RO and were positively selected for CCR7, so terminally differentiated effector memory CD45RA+ cells were left out. CDR3 length: 14 amino acids. V lost 6 bases and J lost 7; bases outside the gene matches: 4. CDR1 and CDR2 (germline): MDHEN, SYDVKM. This receptor was taken from a man younger than 35 in good health. Some clones in this sample may be carry-over from other donors' samples. J is TRBJ1-4 and V is TRBV28; TRBD1 agrees at 11 bases. The sequenced material came from naive CD8+ T cells from PBMCs. CDR3 DNA: TGTGCCAGCAGCTACGGGACAGGGGGTGAAAAACTGTTTTTT. Residues: CASSYGTGGEKLFF.